This TCR beta chain was found in a study of cytomegalovirus exposure and HLA in healthy donors. 60 Vbeta and 13 Jbeta primers were used in PCR. Clones were read by immunoSEQ multiplex PCR, and TCRdb kept only the in-frame ones, dropping some. The sample holds some 120,000 clones, roughly 73% seen once. Trimming cost V 3 bases and J 5 bases, with 17 bases left between them. CDR3 length: 15 residues. Germline values: CDR1 LNHDA, CDR2 SQIVND (reference sequence). The rearrangement uses TRBV19 and TRBJ2-7; D ambiguous. Sequenced: PBMCs. This TCR was recovered from a man in his sixties in good health and CMV-seropositive. CDR3: CASSMRPDVWNEQYF. CDR3 nucleotide sequence: TGTGCCAGTAGTATGAGGCCCGACGTGTGGAACGAGCAGTACTTC. The full variable domain, completed using reference TRBV19 and TRBJ2-7, is DGGITQSPKYLFRKEGQNVTLSCEQNLNHDAMYWYRQDPGQGLRLIYYSQIVNDFQKGDIAEGYSVSREKKESFPLTVTSAQKNPTAFYLCASSMRPDVWNEQYFGPGTRLTVT.